Listed below are T cell receptor beta chains from one sample, sequenced in a study of beta chain features in type 1 diabetes. Here immunoSEQ multiplex PCR was the method, and the copy in TCRdb shows in-frame clones only, minus some. This table holds 500,000 to 700,000 clones, 15% found once. Sequenced: naive CD4+ T cells from blood. These receptors were collected from a man between 18 and 29 years old in good health. Both conserved end residues are part of each CDR3. The D gene is left open where the match is weak. Size is stated for part of the rows, as once, few or many counts, or as a class when the clone is expanded.

CDR3aa	CDR3nt	j_gene	len	v_gene	d_gene	abundance
CASSQSKGSTDTQYF	TGCGCCAGCAGCCAATCTAAAGGGTCGACAGATACGCAGTATTTT	TRBJ2-3	15	TRBV4-1	.	few
CASSQSQSSGANVLTF	TGTGCCAGCTCACAATCACAGAGCTCTGGGGCCAACGTCCTGACTTTC	TRBJ2-6	16	TRBV18	.	.
CASSALGTGVSREQYF	TGTGCCAGCAGTGCTTTAGGGACAGGGGTATCGAGGGAGCAGTACTTC	TRBJ2-7	16	TRBV25-1	TRBD1	few
CASSPSGGARDTQYF	TGTGCCAGCAGCCCTAGCGGGGGGGCCAGGGATACGCAGTATTTT	TRBJ2-3	15	TRBV27	TRBD2	.
CASSARGNAFF	TGTGCCAGCAGTGCAAGGGGAAATGCTTTCTTT	TRBJ1-1	11	TRBV7-9	.	few
CASSLRTVTFLDEQFF	TGTGCCAGCAGCCTCAGGACTGTAACTTTTTTGGATGAGCAGTTCTTC	TRBJ2-1	16	TRBV9	.	.
CASNRGLNTGELFF	TGCGCCAGCAACAGGGGGCTTAACACCGGGGAGCTGTTTTTT	TRBJ2-2	14	TRBV5-1	TRBD1	few
CASSQSGGGTGELFF	TGTGCCAGCAGCCAAAGCGGAGGGGGCACCGGGGAGCTGTTTTTT	TRBJ2-2	15	TRBV14	.	.
CAWSSLTLQGPKSSYNSPLHF	TGTGCCTGGAGTTCCCTGACTCTTCAGGGGCCAAAGAGCTCCTATAATTCACCCCTCCACTTT	TRBJ1-6	21	TRBV30	.	.
CASSPRDRASYGYTF	TGTGCCAGCAGTCCCCGAGACAGGGCATCCTATGGCTACACCTTC	TRBJ1-2	15	TRBV7-8	TRBD1	.
CASSMDRDYEQYF	TGTGCCAGTAGTATGGACAGAGACTACGAGCAGTACTTC	TRBJ2-7	13	TRBV19	.	.
CASSGQGGYEQYF	TGTGCCAGCTCGGGACAGGGAGGCTACGAGCAGTACTTC	TRBJ2-7	13	TRBV7-2	TRBD1	few
CASSYPRAELAKNIQYF	TGTGCCAGCAGCTACCCCCGGGCGGAGCTAGCCAAAAACATTCAGTACTTC	TRBJ2-4	17	TRBV7-2	.	few
CASSSRIANYGYTF	TGTGCCAGCAGTTCAAGGATTGCCAACTATGGCTACACCTTC	TRBJ1-2	14	TRBV6-5	.	few
CASSSAGGSYNSPLHF	TGTGCCAGCAGCTCCGCTGGGGGCTCCTATAATTCACCCCTCCACTTT	TRBJ1-6	16	TRBV5-6	.	.
CASSPQGPVGNQPQHF	TGTGCCAGCAGCCCTCAGGGGCCGGTCGGCAATCAGCCCCAGCATTTT	TRBJ1-5	16	TRBV7-3	.	.
CASSLRQGSNYGYTF	TGTGCCAGCAGCCTTAGACAGGGGAGTAACTATGGCTACACCTTC	TRBJ1-2	15	TRBV7-8	TRBD1	.
CASSYEDRDHQPQHF	TGTGCCAGCAGTTACGAGGACAGGGACCATCAGCCCCAGCATTTT	TRBJ1-5	15	TRBV6-5	TRBD1	few
CASSLGRDWRREQFF	TGTGCCAGCAGCTTAGGTCGGGACTGGCGTCGCGAGCAGTTCTTC	TRBJ2-1	15	TRBV7-3	.	few
CATSRGAGGNQPQHF	TGTGCCACCAGCAGAGGGGCCGGGGGAAATCAGCCCCAGCATTTT	TRBJ1-5	15	TRBV15	.	.
CASRLSWLALNEQFF	TGTGCCAGCAGGCTAAGCTGGCTAGCTCTCAATGAGCAGTTCTTC	TRBJ2-1	15	TRBV2	.	.
CASSLDRWAGPPEQYF	TGTGCCAGCAGCTTAGATCGTTGGGCCGGGCCTCCTGAGCAGTACTTC	TRBJ2-7	16	TRBV11-3	.	few
CASSTLGRGSYSNQPQHF	TGTGCCAGCAGTACCCTCGGCAGGGGATCCTATAGCAATCAGCCCCAGCATTTT	TRBJ1-5	18	TRBV28	.	few
CASSPRQQGGEKLFF	TGCGCCAGCAGCCCCAGGCAGCAGGGGGGTGAAAAACTGTTTTTT	TRBJ1-4	15	TRBV4-3	TRBD1	few
CAISERVVAGADTQYF	TGTGCCATCAGTGAGAGGGTTGTAGCGGGGGCAGATACGCAGTATTTT	TRBJ2-3	16	TRBV10-3	TRBD2	.
CASSQDLRQPQHF	TGTGCCAGCAGCCAAGATCTACGGCAGCCCCAGCATTTT	TRBJ1-5	13	TRBV14	.	.
CASSQLAGGLTDTQYF	TGCGCCAGCAGCCAATTAGCGGGAGGGCTCACAGATACGCAGTATTTT	TRBJ2-3	16	TRBV4-3	TRBD2	few
CASSLNPGPLYGYTF	TGTGCCAGCAGCTTAAATCCAGGGCCCCTCTATGGCTACACCTTC	TRBJ1-2	15	TRBV7-2	.	.
CASGYFTGELFF	TGTGCTAGTGGTTACTTCACCGGGGAGCTGTTTTTT	TRBJ2-2	12	TRBV12-5	.	.
CASSFGQTEAFF	TGTGCCAGCAGCTTCGGACAGACTGAAGCTTTCTTT	TRBJ1-1	12	TRBV7-2	.	.
CASSLTGTYSPLHF	TGTGCCAGCAGTCTGACAGGGACCTATTCACCCCTCCACTTT	TRBJ1-6	14	TRBV2	TRBD1	few
CAWKTQGSYEQYF	TGTGCCTGGAAGACCCAGGGGTCCTACGAGCAGTACTTC	TRBJ2-7	13	TRBV30	.	.
CASSDGFFYGYTF	TGTGCCAGCAGTGACGGTTTCTTCTATGGCTACACCTTC	TRBJ1-2	13	TRBV6-5	.	.
CASSRGQFNEQFF	TGCGCCAGCAGCCGGGGACAGTTCAATGAGCAGTTCTTC	TRBJ2-1	13	TRBV5-1	TRBD1	few
CASSISENTGELFF	TGTGCCAGTAGTATTTCCGAGAACACCGGGGAGCTGTTTTTT	TRBJ2-2	14	TRBV19	.	.
CASSLSQTTDTQYF	TGCGCCAGCAGCTTATCACAAACCACAGATACGCAGTATTTT	TRBJ2-3	14	TRBV5-1	.	few
CASSLPGASTEAFF	TGCGCCAGCAGCTTGCCGGGGGCGAGCACTGAAGCTTTCTTT	TRBJ1-1	14	TRBV5-1	.	few
CASSLLSGQGSNQPQHF	TGTGCCAGCAGCTTGCTATCGGGGCAGGGGAGCAATCAGCCCCAGCATTTT	TRBJ1-5	17	TRBV5-6	.	.
CASSQGDQETQYF	TGTGCCAGCAGTCAGGGGGACCAAGAGACCCAGTACTTC	TRBJ2-5	13	TRBV6-5	TRBD1	few
CAISSGTGGMNTEAFF	TGTGCCATCAGTTCCGGGACAGGGGGCATGAACACTGAAGCTTTCTTT	TRBJ1-1	16	TRBV10-3	TRBD1	few
CASSPRVSGELFF	TGTGCCAGCAGCCCCAGGGTGTCCGGGGAGCTGTTTTTT	TRBJ2-2	13	TRBV5-4	.	few
CANRPGTGNGYTF	TGTGCCAACCGGCCCGGGACAGGGAATGGCTACACCTTC	TRBJ1-2	13	TRBV28	TRBD1	few
CAWSRGFSGNTIYF	TGTGCCTGGTCAAGGGGTTTCTCTGGAAACACCATATATTTT	TRBJ1-3	14	TRBV30	.	.
CASSLPGQVYNEQFF	TGTGCCAGCAGCTTGCCTGGACAGGTTTACAATGAGCAGTTCTTC	TRBJ2-1	15	TRBV5-6	TRBD1	many
CASSLGTGNYGYTF	TGTGCCAGCTCACTAGGGACAGGCAACTATGGCTACACCTTC	TRBJ1-2	14	TRBV18	TRBD1	.
CASRGDRGFNTGELFF	TGTGCCAGCAGGGGCGACAGGGGGTTTAACACCGGGGAGCTGTTTTTT	TRBJ2-2	16	TRBV2	TRBD1	many
CSAQIFGYTF	TGCAGTGCGCAGATTTTTGGCTACACCTTC	TRBJ1-2	10	TRBV20-1	.	few
CAWSLDRVREQYF	TGTGCCTGGAGTTTGGACAGGGTTCGAGAGCAGTACTTC	TRBJ2-7	13	TRBV30	TRBD1	.
CASSLDGPYEQYF	TGCGCCAGCAGCTTGGACGGGCCCTACGAGCAGTACTTC	TRBJ2-7	13	TRBV5-1	.	few
CASSFGARGSPGGSKIQYF	TGTGCCAGCAGTTTTGGGGCTCGCGGTAGCCCGGGGGGGTCGAAGATTCAGTACTTC	TRBJ2-4	19	TRBV27	TRBD2	.
CASSGARGFVNTIYF	TGTGCCAGCAGTGGAGCACGGGGTTTTGTAAACACCATATATTTT	TRBJ1-3	15	TRBV6-1	.	.
CARTGATDTQYF	TGTGCCAGGACAGGGGCCACAGATACGCAGTATTTT	TRBJ2-3	12	TRBV7-9	TRBD1	few
CASSRETGGQTDTQYF	TGCGCCAGCAGCCGAGAGACAGGGGGCCAAACAGATACGCAGTATTTT	TRBJ2-3	16	TRBV4-1	TRBD1	.
CASSLASGRPDTQYF	TGCGCCAGCAGCTTGGCCTCGGGCAGGCCAGATACGCAGTATTTT	TRBJ2-3	15	TRBV5-1	.	.
CASRVLNTEAFF	TGTGCCAGCAGGGTTTTGAACACTGAAGCTTTCTTT	TRBJ1-1	12	TRBV6-1	.	.